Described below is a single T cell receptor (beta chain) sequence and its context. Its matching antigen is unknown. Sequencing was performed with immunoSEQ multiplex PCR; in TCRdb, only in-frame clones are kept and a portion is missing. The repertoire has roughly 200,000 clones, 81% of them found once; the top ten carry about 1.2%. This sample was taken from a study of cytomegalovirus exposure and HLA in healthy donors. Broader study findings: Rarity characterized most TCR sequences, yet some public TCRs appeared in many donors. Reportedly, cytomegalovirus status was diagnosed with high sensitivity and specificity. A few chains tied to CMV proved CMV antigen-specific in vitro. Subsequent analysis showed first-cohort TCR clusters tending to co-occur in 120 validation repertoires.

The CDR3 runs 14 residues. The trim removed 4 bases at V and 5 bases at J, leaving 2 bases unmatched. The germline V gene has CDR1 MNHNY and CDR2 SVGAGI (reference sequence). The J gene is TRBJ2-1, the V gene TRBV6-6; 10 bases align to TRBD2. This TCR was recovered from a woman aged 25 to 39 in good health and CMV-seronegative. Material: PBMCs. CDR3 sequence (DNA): TGTGCCAGCAGTTGGACTAGCGGTAACAATGAGCAGTTCTTC. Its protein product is CASSWTSGNNEQFF.